The 3 T cell receptor beta chains below were found in one sample sequenced in a study of blood T cell repertoires in COVID-19. TCRdb's copy holds only in-frame clones and misses some; the assay was immunoSEQ multiplex PCR. This table holds some 99,000 clones, 75% to 90% found once. The sequenced sample consisted of peripheral blood. These receptors came from a woman aged 45-60 years with acute or convalescent COVID-19.

V is TRBV11-1 and J is TRBJ1-3; D remains unclear. Germline CDR1 and CDR2: SGHAT and FQDESV (reference sequence). Trimming took 5 bases from V and 0 from J, leaving 8 bases between them. The CDR3 is 14 amino acids. This CDR3 is CASSPTDSGNTIYF. For the CDR3, the DNA is TGTGCCAGCAGCCCTACAGACTCTGGAAACACCATATATTTT.

This chain uses TRBV5-1 with TRBJ2-6; weak D call: TRBD1 (5 bases). CDR1 is SGHRS, CDR2 YFSETQ, per germline. Trimming took 4 bases from V and 0 from J, leaving 8 bases between them. The CDR3 is made up of 15 amino acids. As DNA, the CDR3 is TGCGCCAGCAGCATCGACAGCTCTGGGGCCAACGTCCTGACTTTC. Translated: CASSIDSSGANVLTF.

This chain uses TRBV6-1 with TRBJ1-1; D may be TRBD1 (6 bases). The length of the CDR3 is 15 residues. The germline V gene has CDR1 MNHNS and CDR2 SASEGT. V gave up 2 bases and J gave up 7 bases, with 17 bases separating them. Here the CDR3 DNA reads TGTGCCAGCAGTGAATCAGGGGCCGGAAACCTTGAAGCTTTCTTT. Translation gives CASSESGAGNLEAFF.